This entry lists 8 T cell receptor beta chains sequenced from one sample in a study of patients and donors after allogeneic stem cell transplantation. TCRdb reanalysed the RT-PCR reads using MiXCR and keeps one entry per CDR3 protein. The table records over 150,000 distinct CDR3 sequences, more than 35% of them present only once. The material sequenced was blood, either unsorted or a sorted T cell fraction (not recorded which). These receptors all stem from a human donor who was either an allogeneic HSCT recipient or a stem cell or donor lymphocyte infusion donor (not recorded which). It is not recorded whose cells these are; they may come from a transplant donor.

There are a few counts of this clonotype. This chain links TRBV9 with TRBJ2-1; no firm D call. V lost 4 bases to trimming and J lost 4 bases, with 15 bases between them. Per the germline V gene, CDR1 is SGDLS and CDR2 is YYNGEE. The CDR3 is made up of 15 amino acids. As DNA, the CDR3 is TGTGCCAGCAGCCCCGGGTCCAGAGTTTACAATGAGCAGTTCTTC. Encoded protein: CASSPGSRVYNEQFF.

The rearrangement links TRBV6-6 to TRBJ2-3; D remains unclear. The germline V gene has CDR1 MNHNY and CDR2 SVGAGI (reference sequence). V lost 0 bases and J 4 bases, leaving 2 bases between the germline ends. The CDR3 contains 12 residues. CDR3 in amino acids: CASSYSSDTQYF. CDR3 in DNA: TGTGCCAGCAGTTACTCGTCAGATACGCAGTATTTT.

The DNA of the CDR3 is TGTGCCAGCAGCTTATGGCAGGGGCATGGCTACACCTTC. Translated: CASSLWQGHGYTF. V and J are TRBV7-9 and TRBJ1-2, with D perhaps matching TRBD1 (6 bases). Trimming cost V 2 bases and J 6 bases, with 10 bases left between them. Germline-derived CDR1 and CDR2 are SEHNR and FQNEAQ (reference sequence). This CDR3 has 13 residues.

This clonotype has just a few counts. The chain has TRBV28 and TRBJ2-3; D perhaps matches TRBD1 (5 bases). This CDR3 contains 13 residues. Trimming cost V 9 bases and J 2 bases, with 12 bases left between them. The germline V gene has CDR1 MDHEN and CDR2 SYDVKM. The DNA of the CDR3 is TGTGCCAGTCTTCAGGGAAACACAGATACGCAGTATTTT. It specifies CASLQGNTDTQYF.

This rearrangement joins TRBV24-1 to TRBJ2-2, with D tentatively TRBD2 (6 bases). Germline V gene data show CDR1 as KGHDR and CDR2 as SFDVKD. The V and J ends lost 3 bases and 5 bases respectively, with 21 bases between them. This CDR3 is built from 18 residues. This chain's CDR3 is CATSDPTPGLSRTGELFF. The CDR3 coding sequence is TGTGCCACCAGTGATCCAACTCCGGGACTGTCGAGGACCGGGGAGCTGTTTTTT.

The chain combines TRBV29-1 with TRBJ2-7, with TRBD2 matching 13 bases. The CDR3 has 18 amino acids. Germline values: CDR1 SQVTM, CDR2 ANQGSEA. The J segment lost 0 bases and the V segment lost 1 base, leaving 9 bases of the junction unmatched. CDR3 nucleotide sequence: TGCAGCGTTGAAGGGACTAGCGGGAGCGGAAGGAGCTCCTACGAGCAGTACTTC. Translation: CSVEGTSGSGRSSYEQYF.

There are a few counts of this clonotype. The chain uses TRBV9 and TRBJ2-3; 7 positions agree with TRBD1. CDR3 size: 15 residues. V dropped 2 bases and J dropped 8; count of bases not matched to a gene: 11. Germline loops: CDR1 SGDLS, CDR2 YYNGEE. DNA for the CDR3: TGTGCCAGCAGCGTCTCCGGGACAGCACAGACTACGCAGTATTTT. It yields the protein CASSVSGTAQTTQYF. The whole variable domain, remainder taken from reference TRBV9 and TRBJ2-3, is DSGVTQTPKHLITATGQRVTLRCSPRSGDLSVYWYQQSLDQGLQFLIQYYNGEERAKGNILERFSAQQFPDLHSELNLSSLELGDSALYFCASSVSGTAQTTQYFGPGTRLTVL.

The genes are TRBV21-1 and TRBJ1-6; the table's TRBD1 call for D was not verified on the DNA. TRBV21-1 is deemed a pseudogene. CDR3 length: 16 residues. The CDR3 is CASTIDRHTTNSPLHF. The CDR3 nucleotides are TGTGCCAGCACTATAGACAGACACACAACCAATTCACCCCTCCACTTT.